Reported below is one T cell receptor beta chain. Antigen unknown. CTLA-4 blockade using ipilimumab, together with focal radiation, was received by patients with chemo-refractory metastatic non-small-cell lung cancer. The data derive from a study of radiotherapy plus CTLA-4 blockade in lung cancer. Study summary: Objective responses were observed in 15% to 20% of patients, and disease control was achieved by just over 30%. Study-wide results and caveats: There was expansion of tumor-derived TCR clones in blood after radiotherapy plus ipilimumab. Response, reportedly, was best predicted by interferon-beta along with early blood T cell clone dynamics.

Only in-frame clones appear in the TCRdb table, and some are missing; sequencing was by immunoSEQ multiplex PCR. The sample includes approximately 73,000 clones, around 86% of them seen just once. Germline V gene lookup returns CDR1 KGHSH and CDR2 LQKENI. Trimming left V 4 bases short and J 6 bases short, with 10 bases between. CDR3 length: 13 amino acids. The source of this sequence is a human donor with non-small cell lung cancer that progressed on radiotherapy plus ipilimumab. Here the sequenced sample was peripheral blood, taken from a patient treated with radiotherapy plus ipilimumab. V gene TRBV18 combines with J gene TRBJ1-5, with a weak D call TRBD1 (6 bases). CDR3 sequence reads: CASSRTDGQPQHF. Here the CDR3 DNA reads TGTGCCAGCTCACGGACAGATGGTCAGCCCCAGCATTTT.